This TCR beta chain was found in a study of T cells in Graves' hyperthyroidism and ophthalmopathy. TCR beta CDR3 sequences were amplified from RNA transcripts. An initial round of RT-PCR targeting the TCR CDR3 relied on the HTBI primer set. Each CDR3 protein gets one entry after TCRdb re-called the multiplex PCR reads with MiXCR. Here the sample spans 650,000 to 850,000 distinct CDR3 sequences, approximately 18% being singletons. Trimming stripped 0 bases from V and 10 bases from J, with 9 bases between. Germline V gene data show CDR1 as LNHNV and CDR2 as YYDKDF (reference sequence). This CDR3 is built from 12 residues. Study-wide results and caveats: Ophthalmopathy was separated from stable hyperthyroidism by a 13 V-J model.

To note about this clonotype: Its antigen is currently unknown.

Sequenced input: blood. The J gene is TRBJ1-1, the V gene TRBV15; D call uncertain. The TCR sequence derives from a woman between 45 and 60 years old with Graves' hyperthyroidism that later progressed to Graves' ophthalmopathy. Here the CDR3 reads CATSRDRVGAFF. CDR3 DNA sequence: TGTGCCACCAGCAGAGATCGAGTAGGAGCTTTCTTT.